One sample yielded the 18 T cell receptor beta chains listed below, sequenced in a study of spatial heterogeneity in lung cancer. Using its own MiXCR run on the 5' RACE reads, TCRdb lists one record per CDR3 protein. This table has about 48,000 distinct CDR3 sequences, over 4.5% appearing once. Time point specified: sample taken at primary tumor resection. This specimen was PBMCs, taken at surgery. The source is a male donor with early-stage non-small cell lung cancer.

There are many counts of this clonotype. This chain uses TRBV5-1 with TRBJ1-1; no reliable D call. Germline loops: CDR1 SGHRS, CDR2 YFSETQ. CDR3 length: 14 residues. Trimming took off 0 bases at V and 4 bases at J, with 10 bases between the two ends. The CDR3 sequence is CASSLEAGLTEAFF. The CDR3 DNA is TGCGCCAGCAGCTTGGAGGCCGGGCTCACTGAAGCTTTCTTT.

The J gene is TRBJ2-7, the V gene TRBV7-2; the D is unclear. Germline V gene sequence: CDR1 SGHTA, CDR2 FQGNSA. The CDR3 runs 14 residues. Trimming removed 1 base at V and 5 bases at J, with 12 bases between. CDR3 in amino acids: CASSLERRSHEQYF. The CDR3 nucleotides read TGTGCCAGCAGCTTAGAAAGGAGATCCCACGAGCAGTACTTC.

This clonotype was counted ten times or more. The rearrangement links TRBV6-5 to TRBJ2-1; possibly TRBD2 for D (5 bases). The V gene's germline CDR1 is MNHEY and CDR2 SVGAGI. V lost 5 bases, J lost 8 bases, and 10 bases lay in between. CDR3 length: 12 amino acids. The CDR3 loop is CASSRTGDEQFF. The CDR3 nucleotides are TGTGCCAGCAGTCGGACTGGGGATGAGCAGTTCTTC.

This clonotype was seen many times. V usage is TRBV6-2 or TRBV6-3 and J usage is TRBJ2-1; D tentatively fits TRBD1 or TRBD2 (5 bases each). The V end lost 2 bases, the J end lost 8 bases, and 13 bases lay between the germline ends. The CDR3 extends over 14 amino acids. Germline V gene data show CDR1 as MNHEY and CDR2 as SVGEGT. The CDR3 is CASSYVRGADEQFF. In nucleotides, the CDR3 is TGTGCCAGCAGTTACGTCCGAGGGGCTGATGAGCAGTTCTTC.

This clonotype appeared many times. The V and J genes are TRBV29-1 and TRBJ2-5; 10 positions match TRBD1. Losses at the gene ends were 6 bases for V and 1 base for J; bases not matched to a gene: 5. From germline, CDR1 is SQVTM and CDR2 ANQGSEA. The length of the CDR3 is 14 residues. The CDR3 DNA follows: TGCAGCGTGGGGACAGGGGAACTCCAAGAGACCCAGTACTTC. The encoded protein is CSVGTGELQETQYF.

This clonotype has only a few counts. This rearrangement joins TRBV28 to TRBJ2-7, with D unresolved. The CDR3 loop spans 15 amino acids. Germline V gene sequence: CDR1 MDHEN, CDR2 SYDVKM. Trimming stripped 6 bases from V and 0 bases from J, with 15 bases between. In DNA, the CDR3 is TGTGCCAGCAGATCGGTGGGTGAGATCTCCTACGAGCAGTACTTC. It is translated as CASRSVGEISYEQYF.

This clonotype occurred many times. The rearrangement links TRBV6-2 or TRBV6-3 to TRBJ2-2; weak D call: TRBD1 (6 bases). The germline CDR1 and CDR2 sequences are MNHEY and SVGEGT. V lost 6 bases to trimming and J lost 2 bases, with 10 bases between them. CDR3 length: 14 residues. The CDR3 reads CASRPGENTGELFF. DNA of the CDR3: TGTGCCAGCAGGCCAGGGGAAAACACCGGGGAGCTGTTTTTT.

Ten or more counts support this clonotype. The chain is built from TRBV5-4 and TRBJ2-5, with D perhaps assigned TRBD1 or TRBD2 (5 bases each). Trimming cost V 0 bases and J 5 bases, with 20 bases left between them. This CDR3 is built from 17 residues. Germline V lookup: CDR1 SGHNT, CDR2 YYREEE (reference sequence). CDR3 nucleotide sequence: TGTGCCAGCAGCTTGGCCCCACGGCCCGGGGCGGTGGAGACCCAGTACTTC. It translates to CASSLAPRPGAVETQYF.

This clonotype showed up many times. The chain couples TRBV5-1 to TRBJ2-1; D possibly corresponds to TRBD1 (5 bases). V lost 0 bases and J 6 bases, leaving 10 bases between the germline ends. The V gene's germline CDR1 is SGHRS and CDR2 YFSETQ. The CDR3 contains 14 residues. CDR3 region: CASSLGQGGNEQFF. DNA of the CDR3: TGCGCCAGCAGCTTGGGCCAGGGTGGCAATGAGCAGTTCTTC.

In this sample, this clonotype turned up many times. The chain uses TRBV6-5 and TRBJ1-5; perhaps TRBD1 as D (5 bases). Germline CDR1 MNHEY, CDR2 SVGAGI. The CDR3 extends over 15 amino acids. Trimming took 6 bases from V and 1 from J, leaving 13 bases between them. The CDR3 sequence is CASRDGGLSNQPQHF. Written as DNA, the CDR3 is TGTGCCAGCAGGGACGGGGGGTTAAGCAATCAGCCCCAGCATTTT.

This clonotype has ten or more counts. The CDR3 DNA sequence: TGTGCCAGCAGCGGACAGGGGGTCATCCAGCCCCAGCATTTT. Its translation: CASSGQGVIQPQHF. J is TRBJ1-5 and V is TRBV7-2, with TRBD1 identical over 10 bases. Looked up from germline, CDR1 is SGHTA and CDR2 is FQGNSA. Germline trimming cut 5 bases from V and 7 bases from J; bases unmatched to any gene: 5. The CDR3 sequence is 14 residues long.

This clonotype was detected ten times or more. The rearrangement joins TRBV4-1 to TRBJ1-6; D is unclear. The germline CDR1 and CDR2 sequences are MGHRA and YSYEKL. V lost 8 bases and J 0 bases, leaving 14 bases between the germline ends. CDR3 length: 16 residues. The CDR3: CASRRNGVSYNSPLHF. The CDR3 nucleotides are TGCGCCAGCCGCCGGAATGGTGTCTCCTATAATTCACCCCTCCACTTT.

This clonotype showed up many times. This chain links TRBV20-1 with TRBJ2-7; perhaps TRBD2 as D (6 bases). Trimming stripped 4 bases from V and 0 bases from J, with 13 bases between. The germline gives CDR1 DFQATT, CDR2 SNEGSKA (reference sequence). The CDR3 consists of 14 residues. CDR3 nucleotides: TGCAGTGCTATCGGGACTTCCATCTCCTACGAGCAGTACTTC. Translation gives CSAIGTSISYEQYF.

This clonotype turned up a few times. Written as DNA, the CDR3 is TGTGCCAGCAGGGACAGACTTTCCTCTGGGGCCAACGTCCTGACTTTC. Translated: CASRDRLSSGANVLTF. V is TRBV2 and J is TRBJ2-6, with D tentatively TRBD1 (6 bases). Trimming took off 6 bases at V and 0 bases at J, with 12 bases between the two ends. The CDR3 loop spans 16 amino acids. Germline values: CDR1 SNHLY, CDR2 FYNNEI.

Relative to its sample, this clonotype is medium-sized. This rearrangement joins TRBV2 to TRBJ2-1, with TRBD2 matching over 10 bases. CDR1 is SNHLY and CDR2 is FYNNEI in the germline V gene. V shed 7 bases and J 4 bases; nucleotides not matched to a gene: 4. The CDR3 is 14 residues long. This CDR3 reads CASIRLAGYNEQFF. The CDR3 coding sequence is TGTGCCAGCATTAGACTAGCGGGTTACAATGAGCAGTTCTTC.

This clonotype was seen only a few times. V usage is TRBV20-1 and J usage is TRBJ2-5; D could derive from TRBD1 or TRBD2 (5 bases each). The CDR3 has 13 residues. V was pared by 6 bases and J by 5 bases, with 16 bases between. CDR1 DFQATT and CDR2 SNEGSKA come from the germline V gene (reference sequence). CDR3 residues: CSASRIEGETQYF. The CDR3 DNA sequence: TGCAGTGCCTCTCGGATAGAGGGGGAGACCCAGTACTTC.

This clonotype has at least ten counts. This sequence joins TRBV5-1 and TRBJ2-2, with D unclear. V lost 3 bases to trimming and J lost 1 base, with 19 bases between them. Germline values: CDR1 SGHRS, CDR2 YFSETQ. The CDR3 covers 18 residues. In DNA form, the CDR3 reads TGCGCCAGCAGCTCACGACCGACCATGTTGGGGAACACCGGGGAGCTGTTTTTT. As protein: CASSSRPTMLGNTGELFF. Together with reference TRBV5-1 and TRBJ2-2, the CDR3 gives the full variable domain: KAGVTQTPRYLIKTRGQQVTLSCSPISGHRSVSWYQQTPGQGLQFLFEYFSETQRNKGNFPGRFSGRQFSNSRSEMNVSTLELGDSALYLCASSSRPTMLGNTGELFFGEGSRLTVL.

This clonotype has only a few counts. The genes are TRBV19 and TRBJ2-1; possibly TRBD2 for D (6 bases). The germline V gene has CDR1 LNHDA and CDR2 SQIVND (reference sequence). This CDR3 comprises 14 residues. Trimming pared 7 bases from V and 5 bases from J, leaving 15 bases between. The CDR3 protein is CASTRSAGNNEQFF. Here the CDR3 DNA reads TGTGCCAGTACCAGATCGGCGGGAAACAATGAGCAGTTCTTC.